Detailed here is one TCR beta chain. In germline, CDR1 is SGHTA, CDR2 FQGNSA. Losses at the gene ends were 5 bases for V and 2 bases for J; bases not matched to a gene: 8. There are 16 residues in the CDR3. This specimen comes from a study of blood T cell repertoires in COVID-19. Background on the study: Sample material is recorded as cDNA or gDNA derived from T cells, B-cell-depleted T cells, or PBMCs.

Only in-frame clones appear in the TCRdb table, and some are missing; sequencing was by immunoSEQ multiplex PCR. The table has around 190,000 clones, roughly 91% seen once. Source material: peripheral blood. The sequence was obtained from a human donor in a cohort sampled during active COVID-19. The chain links TRBV7-2 to TRBJ2-1; the match to TRBD2 covers 8 bases. CDR3 in DNA: TGTGCCAGCAGCGAGGGGACGGGAGGGCCCTACAATGAGCAGTTCTTC. Protein: CASSEGTGGPYNEQFF.